These 18 T cell receptor beta chains share one sample of origin, sequenced in a study of blood T cells in healthy people across ages. The use of a sample-barcoded 5' primer and a J-beta primer mix characterized a second PCR of about 7 to 12 cycles. One entry per CDR3 protein results from TCRdb running MiXCR on the 5' RACE reads. The repertoire holds approximately 940,000 distinct CDR3 sequences, with 48% as singletons. The sequencing input was blood. These receptors originate from a man aged 30-40 years in good health.

This sequence joins TRBV11-2 and TRBJ2-4, with D maybe TRBD2 (6 bases). With the DNA end fitting TRBJ2-7 better, the J assignment may be wrong. CDR1 and CDR2 from the germline V gene are SGHAT and FQNNGV. This CDR3 has 15 amino acids. The CDR3 DNA sequence: TGTGCCAGCAGCTTAGAGGGGACGGGAGTCTACGAGCAGTACTTC. Translation gives CASSLEGTGVYEQYF.

The genes are TRBV28 and TRBJ2-1, with 8 bases aligning to TRBD2. V was clipped by 6 bases and J by 5 bases; unmatched bases: 3. This CDR3 spans 13 amino acids. The V gene's germline CDR1 is MDHEN and CDR2 SYDVKM. The CDR3 loop is CASRGLGNNEQFF. The CDR3, as DNA: TGTGCCAGCAGGGGACTAGGTAACAATGAGCAGTTCTTC.

The V and J genes are TRBV12-3 or TRBV12-4 and TRBJ1-2, with 7 positions matching TRBD1. The V segment lost 6 bases and the J segment 3 bases; nucleotides outside the gene matches: 10. The CDR3 has 15 residues. CDR3 nucleotides: TGTGCCAGCAGCACAGGAGGAGGGGGCTACTATGGCTACACCTTC. It is translated as CASSTGGGGYYGYTF.

The rearrangement uses TRBV5-4 and TRBJ1-6; D gene unclear. The CDR3 has 15 amino acids. V lost 4 bases and J 10 bases, leaving 18 bases between the germline ends. CDR1 is SGHNT and CDR2 is YYREEE in the germline V gene (reference sequence). The CDR3 DNA sequence: TGTGCCAGCAGCCTTGGGTTGGGAGAGTACTCACCCCTCCACTTT. It is translated as CASSLGLGEYSPLHF.

This clonotype was observed a few times. This sequence joins TRBV12-3 or TRBV12-4 and TRBJ1-5, with D perhaps matching TRBD1 (5 bases). The CDR3 is 13 residues long. Trimming left V 3 bases short and J 5 bases short, with 8 bases between. The DNA of the CDR3 is TGTGCCAGCAGTTTGGGGACCGATCAGCCCCAGCATTTT. As protein: CASSLGTDQPQHF.

This chain joins TRBV30 and TRBJ2-5; D may be TRBD1 (5 bases). The last part of the DNA fits TRBJ2-7 better; the J call may be wrong. The CDR3 is 14 residues long. Germline assignment: CDR1 GTSNPN and CDR2 SVGIG (reference sequence). The CDR3 here is CACLVGNKGHEQYF. The CDR3 DNA reads TGTGCCTGTCTTGTGGGGAATAAGGGGCACGAGCAGTACTTC.

The chain has TRBV28 and TRBJ1-6; tentative D call: TRBD1 (5 bases). The V and J ends lost 3 bases and 14 bases respectively, with 20 bases between them. There are 15 residues in the CDR3. CDR1 and CDR2 (germline): MDHEN, SYDVKM. This CDR3 reads CASSLGGEGIGALHF. Written as DNA, the CDR3 is TGTGCCAGCAGTTTGGGAGGTGAGGGAATAGGGGCCCTCCACTTT.

The chain employs TRBV20-1 and TRBJ1-1; TRBD1 is a possible D gene (6 bases). The CDR3 spans 13 residues. V lost 0 bases and J lost 7, with 12 bases in between. Germline loops: CDR1 DFQATT, CDR2 SNEGSKA (reference sequence). Written as DNA, the CDR3 is TGCAGTGCTAGAGATGGGGGGGCTGGTGAAGCTTTCTTT. Encoded protein: CSARDGGAGEAFF.

This clonotype was seen once. An end of the junction does not agree with germline; a read error may underlie this. This chain uses TRBV5-1 with TRBJ2-3, with 9 positions matching TRBD1. Per the germline V gene, CDR1 is SGHRS and CDR2 is YFSETQ. This CDR3 region has 15 residues. The DNA for the CDR3 is TGCGCCGGCAGCTGGACAGGGGTGTTGCCAGATACGCAGTATTTT. Protein: CAGSWTGVLPDTQYF.

This clonotype was detected only a few times. The chain employs TRBV7-2 and TRBJ1-4; 10 bases align to TRBD1. CDR1 and CDR2 from the germline V gene are SGHTA and FQGNSA. There are 15 residues in the CDR3. Losses at the gene ends were 5 bases for V and 8 bases for J; bases not matched to a gene: 8. As DNA, the CDR3 is TGTGCCAGCAGCGCAAGACAGGGGGCTTCGGAAAAACTGTTTTTT. Translation gives CASSARQGASEKLFF.

The V and J genes are TRBV18 and TRBJ2-7; the D gene is possibly TRBD2 (7 bases). Germline V gene data show CDR1 as KGHSH and CDR2 as LQKENI. The V end was cut by 6 bases, the J end by 2 bases, with 11 bases between. The CDR3 is 13 residues long. Written as DNA, the CDR3 is TGTGCCAGCTCTCGGGGGGACACCTACGAGCAGTACTTC. As protein: CASSRGDTYEQYF.

This chain joins TRBV6-5 and TRBJ2-2; the match to TRBD2 covers 12 bases. This CDR3 contains 15 residues. Germline V gene lookup returns CDR1 MNHEY and CDR2 SVGAGI. V lost 6 bases, J lost 7 bases, and 6 bases stayed unmatched. The CDR3: CASRIPGLAGGELFF. The CDR3 nucleotides read TGTGCCAGCAGGATCCCGGGACTAGCGGGCGGGGAGCTGTTTTTT.

The genes are TRBV28 and TRBJ2-1; 10 positions agree with TRBD2. Germline CDR1 and CDR2: MDHEN and SYDVKM. The CDR3 loop spans 15 amino acids. V gave up 8 bases and J gave up 7 bases; unmatched junction bases: 11. CDR3 protein: CASGEIAGGRNEQFF. The CDR3 bases are TGTGCCAGCGGTGAAATAGCGGGGGGACGTAATGAGCAGTTCTTC.

The sample holds a few counts of this clonotype. The DNA of the CDR3 is TGTGCCAGCAGCACTACAGATCTCACAGATACGCAGTATTTT. Protein: CASSTTDLTDTQYF. The chain carries TRBV7-9 and TRBJ2-3; D unclear. The V end was cut by 5 bases, the J end by 2 bases, with 11 bases between. This CDR3 is built from 14 residues. Germline-derived CDR1 and CDR2 are SEHNR and FQNEAQ (reference sequence). The full variable domain, rest sourced from reference TRBV7-9 and TRBJ2-3, is DTGVSQNPRHKITKRGQNVTFRCDPISEHNRLYWYRQTLGQGPEFLTYFQNEAQLEKSRLLSDRFSAERPKGSFSTLEIQRTEQGDSAMYLCASSTTDLTDTQYFGPGTRLTVL.

This clonotype was detected a few times. The chain recombines TRBV5-5 with TRBJ2-6; D might be TRBD1 (7 bases). Germline V gene sequence: CDR1 SGHKS, CDR2 YYEKEE (reference sequence). V gave up 0 bases and J gave up 0 bases, with 13 bases separating them. The CDR3 contains 18 residues. The CDR3 DNA is TGTGCCAGCAGCTTGGGGACAGGACTATACTCTGGGGCCAACGTCCTGACTTTC. Protein sequence: CASSLGTGLYSGANVLTF.

The chain joins TRBV27 to TRBJ1-6, with D possibly being TRBD1 (5 bases). This CDR3 spans 15 amino acids. The V end was cut by 6 bases, the J end by 6 bases, with 15 bases between. CDR1 is MNHEY, CDR2 SMNVEV, per germline (reference sequence). The CDR3 is CASSDGGLGNSPLHF. The DNA for the CDR3 is TGTGCCAGCAGCGACGGGGGTCTTGGTAATTCACCCCTCCACTTT.

This clonotype turned up a few times. This chain joins TRBV20-1 and TRBJ2-3; TRBD1 might be the D (6 bases). Per germline, CDR1 DFQATT and CDR2 SNEGSKA (reference sequence). The CDR3 spans 14 residues. Trimming pared 5 bases from V and 0 bases from J, leaving 12 bases between. The CDR3 nucleotides are TGCAGTGCTTCCGGGACATATAGCACAGATACGCAGTATTTT. Translating it yields CSASGTYSTDTQYF.

V usage is TRBV29-1 and J usage is TRBJ2-1; a weak D match, TRBD1 (6 bases). The length of the CDR3 is 13 residues. With 7 bases removed from V and 0 bases from J, the gap between germline ends came to 10 bases. Germline V gives CDR1 SQVTM, CDR2 ANQGSEA. CDR3 in DNA: TGCAGCGCAGGGGAGTTCTCCTACAATGAGCAGTTCTTC. This encodes CSAGEFSYNEQFF.